The 27 T cell receptor beta chains listed next were all sequenced from one sample in a study of blood T cells in healthy people across ages. A second roughly 6 to 11 cycle PCR used barcoded and J-beta primers. From the 5' RACE reads, TCRdb called clonotypes with MiXCR, one entry per CDR3 protein. The sample lists 1.2 million to 1.5 million distinct CDR3 sequences, approximately 63% occurring once. Input material: blood. Receptor source: a man younger than 35 in good health.

J is TRBJ2-5 and V is TRBV20-1, with TRBD1 matching over 9 bases. The DNA end lines up better with TRBJ2-7; the J call may be wrong. The germline V gene has CDR1 DFQATT and CDR2 SNEGSKA (reference sequence). The CDR3 runs to 16 residues. CDR3 DNA: TGCAGTGCTAGCGGAAACCGGGACAGGGATCCCTACGAGCAGTACTTC. This encodes CSASGNRDRDPYEQYF.

The chain carries TRBV20-1 and TRBJ1-4, with D unresolved. The CDR3 loop spans 11 amino acids. Between the trimmed V and J ends, which lost 5 bases and 4 bases, there was a span of 5 bases. Per the germline V gene, CDR1 is DFQATT and CDR2 is SNEGSKA (reference sequence). This CDR3 reads CSAQSNEKLFF. The DNA of the CDR3 is TGCAGTGCTCAAAGTAATGAAAAACTGTTTTTT.

In this sample, this clonotype turned up a few times. The chain links TRBV15 to TRBJ2-7; TRBD2 agrees at 10 bases. The CDR3 is made up of 15 amino acids. Germline lookup yields CDR1 LNHNV and CDR2 YYDKDF (reference sequence). Trimming cost V 6 bases and J 4 bases; bases outside gene matches: 9. CDR3 region: CATSPAGGLSYEQYF. In DNA, the CDR3 is TGTGCCACCAGTCCAGCGGGGGGGCTCTCATACGAGCAGTACTTC.

The chain recombines TRBV7-6 with TRBJ2-3; 10 nucleotides agree with TRBD2. In germline, CDR1 is SGHVS, CDR2 FNYEAQ. After removal of 5 bases from V and 5 bases from J, the junction contained 7 bases not matched to a gene. This CDR3 region has 15 residues. The CDR3 spells CASSLSSGSVDTQYF. CDR3 DNA: TGTGCCAGCAGCCTCTCTAGCGGGAGCGTAGATACGCAGTATTTT.

J is TRBJ1-1 and V is TRBV20-1; D is undetermined. Germline V CDR1 and CDR2: DFQATT, SNEGSKA (reference sequence). V lost 5 bases to trimming and J lost 11 bases, with 15 bases between them. The CDR3 is 11 amino acids. The CDR3 DNA sequence: TGCAGTGCTGACGGGCCTTCGGGGGCTTTCTTT. Its protein is CSADGPSGAFF.

The V and J genes are TRBV7-9 and TRBJ2-7; 7 bases map to TRBD1. CDR3 length: 13 amino acids. V lost 5 bases to trimming and J lost 3 bases; unmatched junction nucleotides: 4. Germline CDR1 reads SEHNR; CDR2 reads FQNEAQ (reference sequence). The CDR3 reads CASSGPGGYEQYF. CDR3 DNA sequence: TGTGCCAGCAGCGGTCCAGGGGGCTACGAGCAGTACTTC.

The CDR3 region is CASSPTSGRLTEQFF. Written as DNA, the CDR3 is TGCGCCAGCAGCCCGACTAGCGGGAGATTGACTGAGCAGTTCTTC. This sequence joins TRBV5-1 and TRBJ2-1; TRBD2 agrees at 12 bases. CDR1 SGHRS and CDR2 YFSETQ come from the germline V gene. The trim removed 4 bases at V and 9 bases at J, leaving 8 bases unmatched. The CDR3 is made up of 15 amino acids.

The V and J genes are TRBV14 and TRBJ1-1, with D unclear. The CDR3 runs to 13 residues. The V and J ends lost 2 bases and 6 bases respectively, with 10 bases between them. Germline CDR1 is SGHDN and CDR2 is FVKESK. The CDR3 nucleotides are TGTGCCAGCAGCCAAAGATTGGGAGCTGAAGCTTTCTTT. This encodes CASSQRLGAEAFF.

This clonotype was picked up a small number of times. The V and J genes are TRBV27 and TRBJ1-5; the D is unclear. The V end was cut by 8 bases, the J end by 4 bases, with 12 bases between. This CDR3 is 13 amino acids long. The germline gives CDR1 MNHEY, CDR2 SMNVEV (reference sequence). DNA of the CDR3: TGTGCCAGCCGTCACACATCGAATCAGCCCCAGCATTTT. This translates into CASRHTSNQPQHF.

The gene calls are TRBV28 and TRBJ2-3; 8 bases agree with TRBD2. V lost 4 bases to trimming and J lost 7 bases; unmatched junction nucleotides: 13. The CDR3 extends over 16 amino acids. Germline V gene lookup returns CDR1 MDHEN and CDR2 SYDVKM. CDR3 sequence reads: CASSSSTSGSMNTQYF. The CDR3 nucleotides are TGTGCCAGCAGTTCTAGCACTAGCGGCTCAATGAATACGCAGTATTTT.

This clonotype came up a few times. The V gene is TRBV27, the J gene TRBJ1-4, with TRBD1 as a possible D gene (6 bases). V was pared by 7 bases and J by 4 bases, with 13 bases between. Germline assignment: CDR1 MNHEY and CDR2 SMNVEV (reference sequence). This CDR3 spans 14 amino acids. CDR3: CASKPQGINEKLFF. The CDR3, as DNA: TGTGCCAGCAAACCACAGGGAATTAATGAAAAACTGTTTTTT.

This clonotype was recorded a few times. The chain couples TRBV7-9 to TRBJ2-4, with D tentatively TRBD2 (6 bases). Germline CDR1 and CDR2: SEHNR and FQNEAQ (reference sequence). The CDR3 consists of 13 residues. With 3 bases removed from V and 5 bases from J, the gap between germline ends came to 8 bases. CDR3 sequence: CASSLGTENIQYF. The CDR3 nucleotides read TGTGCCAGCAGCTTGGGGACTGAAAACATTCAGTACTTC. Full variable domain (missing parts from reference TRBV7-9 and TRBJ2-4): DTGVSQNPRHKITKRGQNVTFRCDPISEHNRLYWYRQTLGQGPEFLTYFQNEAQLEKSRLLSDRFSAERPKGSFSTLEIQRTEQGDSAMYLCASSLGTENIQYFGAGTRLSVL.

This chain connects TRBV7-8 to TRBJ2-6; D is unresolved. CDR1 and CDR2 (germline): SGHVS, FQNEAQ. Trimming took 3 bases from V and 1 from J, leaving 19 bases between them. CDR3 length: 19 amino acids. CDR3: CASSLPINTQRSGANVLTF. CDR3 in DNA: TGTGCCAGCAGCTTGCCGATCAACACCCAAAGATCTGGGGCCAACGTCCTGACTTTC.

This clonotype was observed once. CDR3 loop: CASSLVGTGVRSEQFF. In DNA, the CDR3 is TGTGCCAGCAGCTTAGTCGGGACAGGGGTCCGGAGTGAGCAGTTCTTC. The gene calls are TRBV7-2 and TRBJ2-1; 10 bases are a match to TRBD1. Germline V gene sequence: CDR1 SGHTA, CDR2 FQGNSA. This CDR3 comprises 16 residues. V was clipped by 1 base and J by 9 bases; unmatched bases: 9.

The chain is built from TRBV29-1 and TRBJ1-3; possible D gene TRBD1, 5 bases. V lost 4 bases to trimming and J lost 0 bases, with 16 bases between them. The CDR3 length is 16 residues. Germline CDR1 is SQVTM and CDR2 is ANQGSEA. The CDR3 region is CSVGGGGAISGNTIYF. CDR3 DNA: TGCAGCGTTGGGGGCGGCGGAGCTATCTCTGGAAACACCATATATTTT.

The chain is built from TRBV4-3 and TRBJ2-6; a possible D gene is TRBD1 (5 bases). CDR1 and CDR2 (germline): LGHNA, YSLEER. This CDR3 comprises 18 residues. V lost 1 base and J lost 0, with 13 bases in between. The CDR3 sequence is CASSQVDIIGSGANVLTF. In nucleotides, the CDR3 is TGCGCCAGCAGCCAAGTGGACATTATCGGCTCTGGGGCCAACGTCCTGACTTTC.

The gene calls are TRBV10-3 and TRBJ2-3; tentative D call: TRBD2 (6 bases). V shed 11 bases and J shed 9 bases, with 21 bases lying between them. The CDR3 runs to 13 residues. CDR1 is ENHRY, CDR2 SYGVKD, per germline. CDR3 sequence (DNA): TGTGCCGTCACCGACACCGGGACTCGAACGCAGTATTTT. Its protein product is CAVTDTGTRTQYF.

The chain links TRBV6-5 to TRBJ1-5, with D possibly matching TRBD1 (6 bases). The CDR3 contains 16 residues. The V and J ends lost 4 bases and 3 bases respectively, with 16 bases between them. Germline CDR1 is MNHEY and CDR2 is SVGAGI. The CDR3 here is CASSSSPGASNQPQHF. CDR3 in DNA: TGTGCCAGCAGTTCTAGTCCAGGGGCCTCCAATCAGCCCCAGCATTTT.

This clonotype was picked up a small number of times. This chain links TRBV4-1 with TRBJ2-1; 7 bases line up with TRBD2. Germline V gene data show CDR1 as MGHRA and CDR2 as YSYEKL. Trimming took 4 bases from V and 5 from J; bases not matched to a gene: 2. This CDR3 is built from 13 residues. CDR3 amino acids: CASSPAGDNEQFF. The DNA of the CDR3 is TGCGCCAGCAGCCCGGCGGGAGACAATGAGCAGTTCTTC.

This clonotype showed up just once. V is TRBV28 and J is TRBJ2-7; perhaps D is TRBD1 or TRBD2 (5 bases each). V shed 3 bases and J shed 0 bases, with 15 bases lying between them. There are 16 residues in the CDR3. CDR1 is MDHEN, CDR2 SYDVKM, per germline. CDR3 protein: CASSFTRDRSSYEQYF. The DNA for the CDR3 is TGTGCCAGCAGTTTCACGAGGGACCGAAGCTCCTACGAGCAGTACTTC.

The chain is built from TRBV20-1 and TRBJ2-7; no clear D gene. The CDR3 has 14 amino acids. The germline V gene encodes CDR1 DFQATT and CDR2 SNEGSKA (reference sequence). CDR3 nucleotide sequence: TGCAGCGCTTCCCTCGGTGGTTTTTCCTACGAGCAGTACTTC. This translates into CSASLGGFSYEQYF.

This clonotype has more than one count but fewer than ten. The chain combines TRBV28 with TRBJ1-2, with a tentative D call TRBD1 (5 bases). The CDR3 covers 15 residues. CDR1 and CDR2 (germline): MDHEN, SYDVKM. Trimming pared 6 bases from V and 8 bases from J, leaving 22 bases between. Written as DNA, the CDR3 is TGTGCCAGCAGAATCTCCCCTTTACAGTGGGACGGCTACACCTTC. This codes for CASRISPLQWDGYTF.

The chain combines TRBV20-1 with TRBJ2-7, with 8 nucleotides matching TRBD1. The CDR3 loop spans 13 amino acids. V was clipped by 3 bases and J by 7 bases; unmatched bases: 8. In germline, CDR1 is DFQATT, CDR2 SNEGSKA (reference sequence). CDR3 protein: CSARARGLGEQYF. CDR3 nucleotide sequence: TGCAGTGCTAGGGCCAGGGGGCTTGGAGAGCAGTACTTC.

This clonotype appeared once. The rearrangement joins TRBV29-1 to TRBJ1-4, with 7 bases lining up with TRBD1. The junction had 4 bases not matched to a gene; V was cut back by 5 bases and J by 7 bases. The CDR3 is 12 amino acids. Germline V lookup: CDR1 SQVTM, CDR2 ANQGSEA. The chain's CDR3 is CSVTGDGEKLFF. CDR3 DNA sequence: TGCAGCGTTACAGGGGATGGTGAAAAACTGTTTTTT.

This clonotype was counted only a few times. The V call is TRBV29-1, the J call TRBJ2-7, with no clear D. The closer fit of TRBJ2-5 to the DNA end suggests the J call may be wrong. Per germline, CDR1 SQVTM and CDR2 ANQGSEA. The CDR3 spans 16 residues. The CDR3 nucleotides are TGCAGCGTAGTAAGAGTCGAGGAAACGTGGTCGGAGACCCAGTACTTC. Its protein is CSVVRVEETWSETQYF.

The genes are TRBV12-3 or TRBV12-4 and TRBJ1-2; D is unresolved. Between the trimmed V and J ends, which lost 4 bases and 2 bases, there was a span of 11 bases. CDR3 length: 14 residues. The CDR3 is CASSSGPGNYGYTF. The CDR3 coding sequence is TGTGCCAGCAGTTCGGGTCCCGGCAACTATGGCTACACCTTC.

The table lists this clonotype with a count of one. The V gene is TRBV2, the J gene TRBJ2-2, with 10 nucleotides matching TRBD2. V gave up 8 bases and J gave up 6 bases; unmatched junction bases: 12. Germline V CDR1 and CDR2: SNHLY, FYNNEI. The CDR3 covers 16 residues. Here the CDR3 DNA reads TGTGCCAGCCAAGATTCTAGCGGGAGTGGTGCCGGGGAGCTGTTTTTT. Protein sequence: CASQDSSGSGAGELFF.